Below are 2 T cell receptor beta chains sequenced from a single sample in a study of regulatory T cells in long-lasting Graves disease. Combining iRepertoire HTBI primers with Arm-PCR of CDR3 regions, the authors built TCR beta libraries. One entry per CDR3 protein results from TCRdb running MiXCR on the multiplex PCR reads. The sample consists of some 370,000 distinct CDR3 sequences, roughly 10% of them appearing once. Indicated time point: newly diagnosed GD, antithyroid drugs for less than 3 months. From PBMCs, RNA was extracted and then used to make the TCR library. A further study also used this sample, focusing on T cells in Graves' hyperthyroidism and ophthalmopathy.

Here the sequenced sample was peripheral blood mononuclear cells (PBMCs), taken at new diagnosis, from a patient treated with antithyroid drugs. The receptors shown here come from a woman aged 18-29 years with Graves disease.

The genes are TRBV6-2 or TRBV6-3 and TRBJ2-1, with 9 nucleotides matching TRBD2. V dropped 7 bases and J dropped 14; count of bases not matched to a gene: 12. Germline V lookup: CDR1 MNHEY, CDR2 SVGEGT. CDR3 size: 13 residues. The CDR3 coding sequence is TGTGCCAGCACCAACGTGATAGCGGGAGAAGAGTTCTTC. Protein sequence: CASTNVIAGEEFF.

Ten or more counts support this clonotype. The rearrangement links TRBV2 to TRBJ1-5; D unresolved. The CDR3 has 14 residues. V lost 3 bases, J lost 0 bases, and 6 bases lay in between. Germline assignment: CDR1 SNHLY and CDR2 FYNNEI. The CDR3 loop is CASSEGHSNQPQHF. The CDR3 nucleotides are TGTGCCAGCAGTGAGGGCCATAGCAATCAGCCCCAGCATTTT.